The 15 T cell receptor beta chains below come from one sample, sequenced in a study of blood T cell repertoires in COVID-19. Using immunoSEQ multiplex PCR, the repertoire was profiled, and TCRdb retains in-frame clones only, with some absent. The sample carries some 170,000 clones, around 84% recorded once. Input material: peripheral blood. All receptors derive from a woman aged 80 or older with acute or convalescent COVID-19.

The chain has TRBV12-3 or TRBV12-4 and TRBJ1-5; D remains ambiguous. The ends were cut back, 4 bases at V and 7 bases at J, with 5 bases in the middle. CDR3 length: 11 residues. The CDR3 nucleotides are TGTGCCAGCAGTTCCGGGCAGCCCCAGCATTTT. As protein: CASSSGQPQHF.

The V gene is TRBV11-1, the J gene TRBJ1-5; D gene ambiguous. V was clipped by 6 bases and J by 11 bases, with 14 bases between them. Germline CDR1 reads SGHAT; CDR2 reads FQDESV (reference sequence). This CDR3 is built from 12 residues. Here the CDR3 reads CASSSEDGTQHF. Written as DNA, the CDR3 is TGTGCCAGCAGTTCGGAGGATGGGACCCAGCATTTT. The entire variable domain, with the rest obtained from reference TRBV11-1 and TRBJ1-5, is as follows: EAEVAQSPRYKITEKSQAVAFWCDPISGHATLYWYRQILGQGPELLVQFQDESVVDDSQLPKDRFSAERLKGVDSTLKIQPAELGDSAMYLCASSSEDGTQHFGDGTRLSIL.

CDR3 in DNA: TGCAGCGTTGTCCACGGGACTAGTTCCTACGAGCAGTACTTC. Translated, it gives CSVVHGTSSYEQYF. This sequence joins TRBV29-1 and TRBJ2-7; TRBD2 matches at 8 bases. In germline, CDR1 is SQVTM, CDR2 ANQGSEA. Germline trimming cut 4 bases from V and 1 base from J; bases unmatched to any gene: 6. The CDR3 loop spans 14 amino acids.

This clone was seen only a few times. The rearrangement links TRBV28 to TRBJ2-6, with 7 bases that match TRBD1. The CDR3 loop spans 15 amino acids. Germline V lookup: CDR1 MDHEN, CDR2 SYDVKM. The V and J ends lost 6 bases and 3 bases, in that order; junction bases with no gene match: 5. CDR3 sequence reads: CASSTTGVGANVLTF. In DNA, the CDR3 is TGTGCCAGCAGCACAACAGGGGTTGGGGCCAACGTCCTGACTTTC.

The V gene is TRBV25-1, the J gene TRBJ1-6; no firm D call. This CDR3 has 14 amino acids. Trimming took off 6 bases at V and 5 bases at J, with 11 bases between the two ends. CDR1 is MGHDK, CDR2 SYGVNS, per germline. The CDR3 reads CASSLLVNNSPLHF. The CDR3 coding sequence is TGTGCCAGCAGCCTACTCGTCAATAATTCACCCCTCCACTTT.

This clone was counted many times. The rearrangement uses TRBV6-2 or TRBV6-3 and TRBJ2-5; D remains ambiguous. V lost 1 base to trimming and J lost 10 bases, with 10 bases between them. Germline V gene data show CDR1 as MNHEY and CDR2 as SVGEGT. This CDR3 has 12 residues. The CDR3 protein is CASSYYSDVQYF. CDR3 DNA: TGTGCCAGCAGTTACTACAGTGACGTCCAGTACTTC.

CDR3 in amino acids: CASLDRGIDEQFF. The CDR3 coding sequence is TGTGCCAGTCTGGACAGGGGAATCGATGAGCAGTTCTTC. The chain uses TRBV6-5 and TRBJ2-1, with 9 bases lining up with TRBD1. The CDR3 runs 13 residues. The ends lost 9 bases at V and 8 bases at J; junction bases unmatched: 8. Germline CDR1 MNHEY, CDR2 SVGAGI.

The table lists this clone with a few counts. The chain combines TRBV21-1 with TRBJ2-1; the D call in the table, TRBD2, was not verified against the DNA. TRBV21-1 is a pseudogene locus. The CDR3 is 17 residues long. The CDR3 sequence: CASSKRGHPPYYNEQFF. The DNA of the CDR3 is TGTGCCAGCAGCAAACGGGGTCATCCTCCCTACTACAATGAGCAGTTCTTC.

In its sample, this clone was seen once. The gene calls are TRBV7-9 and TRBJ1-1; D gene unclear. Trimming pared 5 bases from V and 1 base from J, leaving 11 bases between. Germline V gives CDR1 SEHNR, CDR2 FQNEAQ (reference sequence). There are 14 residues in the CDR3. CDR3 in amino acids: CASSKPTGNTEAFF. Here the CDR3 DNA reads TGTGCCAGCAGCAAACCGACGGGGAACACTGAAGCTTTCTTT.

The CDR3 coding sequence is TGCAGCGTCTTGATACGGGAGGGGGGTGAAGCTTTCTTT. Amino acids: CSVLIREGGEAFF. The rearrangement links TRBV29-1 to TRBJ1-1, with a possible D match to TRBD1 (6 bases). Germline V gives CDR1 SQVTM, CDR2 ANQGSEA. V shed 6 bases and J shed 7 bases, with 18 bases lying between them. The CDR3 is made up of 13 amino acids.

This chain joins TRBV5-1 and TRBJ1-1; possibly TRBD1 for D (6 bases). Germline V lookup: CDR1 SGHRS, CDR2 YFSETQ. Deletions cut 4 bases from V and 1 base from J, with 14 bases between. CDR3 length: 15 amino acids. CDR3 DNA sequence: TGCGCCAGCAGCGCCCCCGGGACACCGAACACTGAAGCTTTCTTT. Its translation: CASSAPGTPNTEAFF.

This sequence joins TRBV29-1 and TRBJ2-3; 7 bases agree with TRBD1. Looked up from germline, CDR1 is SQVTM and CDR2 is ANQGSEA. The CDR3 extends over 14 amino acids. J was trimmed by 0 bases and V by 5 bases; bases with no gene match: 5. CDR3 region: CSVRPGQSTDTQYF. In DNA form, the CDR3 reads TGCAGCGTTAGACCGGGACAGAGCACAGATACGCAGTATTTT.

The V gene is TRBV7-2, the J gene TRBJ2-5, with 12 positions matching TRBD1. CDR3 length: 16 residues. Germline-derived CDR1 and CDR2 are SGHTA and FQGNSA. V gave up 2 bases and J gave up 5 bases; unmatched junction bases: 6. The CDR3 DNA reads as TGTGCCAGCAGCTTACCGGGACAGGGGGCTTGGGAGACCCAGTACTTC. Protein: CASSLPGQGAWETQYF.

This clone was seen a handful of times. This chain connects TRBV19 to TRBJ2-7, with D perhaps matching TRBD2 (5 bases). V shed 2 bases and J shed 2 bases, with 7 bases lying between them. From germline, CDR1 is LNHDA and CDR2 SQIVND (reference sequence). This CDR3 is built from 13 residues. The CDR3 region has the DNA TGTGCCAGTAGTATAAGAGGGCCCTACGAGCAGTACTTC. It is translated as CASSIRGPYEQYF.

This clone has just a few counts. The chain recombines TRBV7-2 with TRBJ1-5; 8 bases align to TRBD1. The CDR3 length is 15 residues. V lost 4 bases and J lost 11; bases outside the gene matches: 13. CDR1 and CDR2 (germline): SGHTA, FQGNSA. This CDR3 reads CASSSPDRDISSQHF. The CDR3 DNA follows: TGTGCCAGCAGCTCCCCGGACAGGGACATCTCATCCCAGCATTTT. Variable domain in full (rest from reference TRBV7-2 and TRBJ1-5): GAGVSQSPSNKVTEKGKDVELRCDPISGHTALYWYRQSLGQGLEFLIYFQGNSAPDKSGLPSDRFSAERTGGSVSTLTIQRTQQEDSAVYLCASSSPDRDISSQHFGDGTRLSIL.